Below are 27 T cell receptor beta chains sequenced from a single sample in a study of blood T cells in healthy people across ages. A second PCR, run for about 7 to 12 cycles, used a sample-barcoded 5' primer plus a J-beta primer mix. In TCRdb, the 5' RACE reads were re-called with MiXCR into one record per CDR3 protein. There are approximately 400,000 distinct CDR3 sequences in the sample; roughly half occur only once, and 51% lies in the top ten. Sequenced: blood. The receptors come from a man in his sixties in good health.

This clonotype was detected a few times. The rearrangement uses TRBV11-2 and TRBJ2-7; D possibly corresponds to TRBD2 (6 bases). Germline CDR1 reads SGHAT; CDR2 reads FQNNGV. The CDR3 is 17 residues long. The V and J ends lost 1 base and 7 bases respectively, with 23 bases between them. The CDR3 sequence: CASSLVGGGLAGGEQYF. CDR3 DNA: TGTGCCAGCAGCTTAGTGGGAGGAGGGCTAGCCGGGGGTGAGCAGTACTTC.

Turning to this clonotype: This may arise from a read error, as a much more abundant clone is one base away. CDR3 bases: TGTGCCAGCACCGACCCAGGGGAGAGCTCCTACACTGAGCAGTACTTC. It yields the protein CASTDPGESSYTEQYF. This sequence joins TRBV12-3 or TRBV12-4 and TRBJ2-7; D is possibly TRBD1 (6 bases). The CDR3 loop spans 16 amino acids. Trimming shortened V by 7 bases and J by 7 bases, and 26 bases separated the two germline ends.

This clonotype was seen a handful of times. The DNA of the CDR3 is TGTGCCAGCAGTCGATCGGGTACCTACGAGCAGTACTTC. Its translation is CASSRSGTYEQYF. The V call is TRBV7-9, the J call TRBJ2-7; unclear D gene. V was cut by 6 bases and J by 2 bases, with 11 bases left in between. Germline V gene sequence: CDR1 SEHNR, CDR2 FQNEAQ (reference sequence). The CDR3 consists of 13 residues.

The chain uses TRBV11-2 and TRBJ2-1, with 15 positions matching TRBD2. CDR3 length equals 18 residues. Germline V lookup: CDR1 SGHAT, CDR2 FQNNGV. V gave up 1 base and J gave up 7 bases; unmatched junction bases: 8. The CDR3 reads CASSLGTSGRAVLNEQFF. CDR3 coding DNA: TGTGCCAGCAGCTTAGGGACTAGCGGGAGGGCTGTCTTGAATGAGCAGTTCTTC.

The CDR3 DNA reads as TGTGCCAGCACCCTGGACAGGGGACGCCGTTCACCCCTCCACTTT. It translates to CASTLDRGRRSPLHF. The chain links TRBV12-3 or TRBV12-4 to TRBJ1-6, with TRBD1 identical over 9 bases. J lost 9 bases, V lost 7 bases, and 10 bases had no gene match. The CDR3 is 15 residues long.

The CDR3 DNA follows: TGTGCCACCAGCGATGGGGGGATCGACGAGCAGTACTTC. Translation: CATSDGGIDEQYF. The chain is built from TRBV15 and TRBJ2-7; D possibly corresponds to TRBD2 (6 bases). This CDR3 is 13 amino acids long. V was pared by 5 bases and J by 5 bases, with 13 bases between. Germline V gene sequence: CDR1 LNHNV, CDR2 YYDKDF (reference sequence).

The chain combines TRBV6-5 with TRBJ1-5, with 8 positions matching TRBD1. Looked up from germline, CDR1 is MNHEY and CDR2 is SVGAGI. Losses at the gene ends were 6 bases for V and 7 bases for J; bases not matched to a gene: 14. CDR3 length: 16 residues. CDR3 nucleotides: TGTGCCAGCAGATCATCCGGGACAGGATTCAGGCAGCCCCAGCATTTT. Translated: CASRSSGTGFRQPQHF.

The rearrangement joins TRBV27 to TRBJ2-5, with 11 bases lining up with TRBD2. CDR3 length equals 16 residues. Per the germline V gene, CDR1 is MNHEY and CDR2 is SMNVEV (reference sequence). After removal of 5 bases from V and 11 bases from J, the junction contained 16 bases not matched to a gene. CDR3 region: CASSGRGTSGDGEQYF. The CDR3 DNA reads TGTGCCAGCAGTGGAAGGGGGACTAGCGGCGACGGTGAGCAGTACTTC.

The chain is built from TRBV7-9 and TRBJ1-2; D is perhaps TRBD1 (6 bases). The V gene lost 6 bases and the J gene lost 4 bases, with 18 bases spanning the gap. CDR3 size: 15 residues. The germline V gene encodes CDR1 SEHNR and CDR2 FQNEAQ (reference sequence). The CDR3: CASSGGAEAVYGYTF. CDR3 DNA sequence: TGTGCCAGCAGTGGGGGGGCAGAGGCGGTCTATGGCTACACCTTC.

This clonotype showed up just a few times. The V gene is TRBV11-2, the J gene TRBJ2-1; no clear D gene. The germline CDR1 and CDR2 sequences are SGHAT and FQNNGV. The CDR3 loop spans 10 amino acids. V was pared by 5 bases and J by 5 bases, with 1 base between. DNA of the CDR3: TGTGCCAGCAGCCACAATGAGCAGTTCTTC. Its translation: CASSHNEQFF.

Only one count was recorded for this clonotype. The chain employs TRBV4-2 and TRBJ2-1, with D tentatively TRBD2 (6 bases). CDR3 length: 17 residues. From germline, CDR1 is LGHNA and CDR2 YNFKEQ. V shed 3 bases and J shed 7 bases, with 22 bases lying between them. CDR3 amino acids: CASSQSSGGSADNEQFF. The CDR3 nucleotides read TGTGCCAGCAGCCAGTCCTCCGGAGGGTCGGCAGATAATGAGCAGTTCTTC.

Points on this clonotype: One end of the junction does not line up with germline, which may come from a read error. The chain has TRBV5-5 and TRBJ2-7; D unresolved. This CDR3 has 14 amino acids. Looked up from germline, CDR1 is SGHKS and CDR2 is YYEKEE (reference sequence). Here the CDR3 reads CASCLLVSPYEQYF. CDR3 in DNA: TGTGCCAGCTGCTTGTTGGTCAGCCCCTACGAGCAGTACTTC.

There are many counts of this clonotype. This chain links TRBV12-3 or TRBV12-4 with TRBJ2-3; 9 nucleotides match TRBD2. The CDR3 is made up of 15 amino acids. V lost 8 bases to trimming and J lost 7 bases; unmatched junction nucleotides: 13. CDR3 in amino acids: CASGQRRGGHHTQYF. The CDR3 nucleotides are TGTGCCAGCGGACAGAGGCGGGGGGGCCATCATACGCAGTATTTT.

As for this clonotype: This may stem from a read error, because a much larger clone lies one nucleotide away. The chain employs TRBV12-3 or TRBV12-4 and TRBJ1-2; D gene unclear. V was clipped by 5 bases and J by 0 bases, with 10 bases between them. The CDR3 is 14 amino acids. CDR3 DNA: TGTGCCAGCAGTGTAATAGGAGCTAACTATGGCTACACCTTC. It encodes CASSVIGANYGYTF.

This clonotype was counted only a few times. The rearrangement uses TRBV3-1 and TRBJ2-5; TRBD1 agrees at 7 bases. Germline V CDR1 and CDR2: LGHDT, YNNKEL (reference sequence). After removal of 3 bases from V and 5 bases from J, the junction contained 9 bases not matched to a gene. This CDR3 contains 15 residues. CDR3 nucleotide sequence: TGTGCCAGCAGCCATCCACGACAGGGTGCGGAGACCCAGTACTTC. Protein: CASSHPRQGAETQYF.

The rearrangement uses TRBV29-1 and TRBJ2-6; 10 bases map to TRBD2. Unmatched junction bases numbered 4, after V lost 2 bases and J lost 0 bases. CDR1 and CDR2 (germline): SQVTM, ANQGSEA. This CDR3 has 17 residues. The CDR3 region is CSVEKTSGYSGANVLTF. CDR3 bases: TGCAGCGTTGAAAAGACTAGCGGGTACTCTGGGGCCAACGTCCTGACTTTC.

This clonotype has just a few counts. The chain couples TRBV29-1 to TRBJ2-3, with 7 bases matching TRBD2. J was trimmed by 1 base and V by 0 bases; bases with no gene match: 10. CDR3 length: 17 amino acids. CDR1 SQVTM and CDR2 ANQGSEA come from the germline V gene. CDR3 region: CSVEEGILAVGTDTQYF. CDR3 coding DNA: TGCAGCGTTGAAGAGGGGATTCTAGCGGTTGGCACAGATACGCAGTATTTT.

The gene calls are TRBV6-6 and TRBJ2-6; a possible D gene is TRBD2 (5 bases). In germline, CDR1 is MNHNY, CDR2 SVGAGI (reference sequence). This CDR3 spans 16 amino acids. The V and J ends lost 8 bases and 4 bases respectively, with 18 bases between them. CDR3 sequence reads: CASETTRGSGANVLTF. The CDR3 nucleotides are TGTGCCAGCGAAACTACACGCGGGTCCGGGGCCAACGTCCTGACTTTC.

This clonotype occurred once. J is TRBJ2-4 and V is TRBV20-1; 9 bases align to TRBD2. The germline V gene has CDR1 DFQATT and CDR2 SNEGSKA (reference sequence). The junction had 9 bases not matched to a gene; V was cut back by 6 bases and J by 0 bases. This CDR3 region has 16 residues. CDR3 protein: CSARDRLAVAKNIQYF. The CDR3 nucleotides read TGCAGTGCCAGGGACCGACTAGCGGTAGCCAAAAACATTCAGTACTTC.

A few counts support this clonotype. This chain's CDR3 is CASSYLDGSYNEQFF. As DNA, the CDR3 is TGTGCCAGCAGTTATTTGGATGGGTCCTACAATGAGCAGTTCTTC. The V gene is TRBV6-5, the J gene TRBJ2-1; D not resolved. Germline CDR1 is MNHEY and CDR2 is SVGAGI. This CDR3 contains 15 residues. Trimming shortened V by 3 bases and J by 1 base, and 10 bases separated the two germline ends.

In its sample, this clonotype was seen many times. The chain links TRBV6-1 to TRBJ2-7; D possibly corresponds to TRBD1 (6 bases). V was cut by 10 bases and J by 2 bases, with 12 bases left in between. The germline gives CDR1 MNHNS, CDR2 SASEGT. The CDR3 covers 12 residues. The CDR3, as DNA: TGTGCCACCTCCGGGACACCCTACGAGCAGTACTTC. Protein sequence: CATSGTPYEQYF.

The chain links TRBV6-5 to TRBJ2-5; TRBD2 matches 9 bases. The CDR3 has 16 amino acids. V trimming: 0 bases; J trimming: 5 bases; junction bases outside the gene matches: 7. Germline assignment: CDR1 MNHEY and CDR2 SVGAGI. CDR3 loop: CASSYSVAGEGETQYF. In DNA, the CDR3 is TGTGCCAGCAGTTACTCGGTAGCGGGAGAGGGGGAGACCCAGTACTTC.

This clonotype occurred many times. This sequence joins TRBV20-1 and TRBJ2-5, with D unclear. V was shortened by 6 bases and J by 11 bases, with 19 bases between the two germline ends. Germline CDR1 is DFQATT and CDR2 is SNEGSKA (reference sequence). The CDR3 totals 12 residues. The CDR3 loop is CSAVRPLNEQYF. In DNA form, the CDR3 reads TGCAGTGCCGTTAGGCCACTCAATGAGCAGTACTTC.

The chain has TRBV7-8 and TRBJ2-7; 9 bases are a match to TRBD1. CDR3 size: 14 residues. Per germline, CDR1 SGHVS and CDR2 FQNEAQ. The J segment lost 3 bases and the V segment lost 5 bases, leaving 5 bases of the junction unmatched. For the CDR3, the DNA is TGTGCCAGCAGCAACAGGGGGCCGCTCTACGAGCAGTACTTC. Its translation is CASSNRGPLYEQYF.

V and J are TRBV27 and TRBJ2-7; 10 bases are a match to TRBD1. The CDR3 covers 17 residues. The germline V gene has CDR1 MNHEY and CDR2 SMNVEV (reference sequence). V lost 4 bases and J lost 6; bases outside the gene matches: 15. The DNA for the CDR3 is TGTGCCAGCAGTTCCCCCTCTTCCCCCGGGACAGGGGTCGAGCAGTACTTC. Translating gives CASSSPSSPGTGVEQYF.

The rearrangement links TRBV7-9 to TRBJ1-2, with TRBD1 as a possible D gene (5 bases). CDR1 and CDR2 (germline): SEHNR, FQNEAQ (reference sequence). Deletions cut 2 bases from V and 7 bases from J, with 14 bases between. CDR3 length equals 14 residues. Here the CDR3 DNA reads TGTGCCAGCAGCTTACAGTCGGGCAGGGTTGGCTACACCTTC. Protein product: CASSLQSGRVGYTF.

This clonotype was seen a few times. The V gene is TRBV9, the J gene TRBJ2-3; D is perhaps TRBD1 or TRBD2 (5 bases each). The CDR3 consists of 15 residues. With 1 base removed from V and 1 base from J, the gap between germline ends came to 10 bases. Germline values: CDR1 SGDLS, CDR2 YYNGEE. The CDR3: CASSVIGTGTDTQYF. In DNA, the CDR3 is TGTGCCAGCAGCGTAATCGGGACGGGCACAGATACGCAGTATTTT.